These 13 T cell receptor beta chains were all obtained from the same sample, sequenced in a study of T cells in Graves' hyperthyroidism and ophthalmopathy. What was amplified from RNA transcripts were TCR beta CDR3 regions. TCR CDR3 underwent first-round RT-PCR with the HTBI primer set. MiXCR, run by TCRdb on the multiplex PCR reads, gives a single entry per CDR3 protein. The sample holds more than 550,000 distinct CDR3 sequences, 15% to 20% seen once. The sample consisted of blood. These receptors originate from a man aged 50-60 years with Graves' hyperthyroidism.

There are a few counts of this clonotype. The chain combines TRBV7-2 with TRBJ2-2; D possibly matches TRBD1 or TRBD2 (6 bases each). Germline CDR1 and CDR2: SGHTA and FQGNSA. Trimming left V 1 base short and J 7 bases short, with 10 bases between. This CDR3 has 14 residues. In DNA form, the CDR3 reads TGTGCCAGCAGCTTAGTTGGAGGGGGCGGGGAGCTGTTTTTT. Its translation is CASSLVGGGGELFF.

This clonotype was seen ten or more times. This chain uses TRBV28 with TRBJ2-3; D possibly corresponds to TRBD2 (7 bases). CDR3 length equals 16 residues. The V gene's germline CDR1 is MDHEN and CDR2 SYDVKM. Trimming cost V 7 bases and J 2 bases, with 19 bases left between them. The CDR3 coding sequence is TGTGCCAGCACAGAGGGGGGGGCGACGTACACAGATACGCAGTATTTT. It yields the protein CASTEGGATYTDTQYF. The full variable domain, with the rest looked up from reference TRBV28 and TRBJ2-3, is DVKVTQSSRYLVKRTGEKVFLECVQDMDHENMFWYRQDPGLGLRLIYFSYDVKMKEKGDIPEGYSVSREKKERFSLILESASTNQTSMYLCASTEGGATYTDTQYFGPGTRLTVL.

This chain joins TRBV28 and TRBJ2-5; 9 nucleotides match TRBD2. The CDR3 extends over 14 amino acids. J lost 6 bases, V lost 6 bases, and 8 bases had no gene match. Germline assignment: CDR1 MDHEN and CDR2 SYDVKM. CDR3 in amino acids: CASSRLAERKTQYF. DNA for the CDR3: TGTGCCAGCAGCCGACTAGCGGAACGAAAGACCCAGTACTTC.

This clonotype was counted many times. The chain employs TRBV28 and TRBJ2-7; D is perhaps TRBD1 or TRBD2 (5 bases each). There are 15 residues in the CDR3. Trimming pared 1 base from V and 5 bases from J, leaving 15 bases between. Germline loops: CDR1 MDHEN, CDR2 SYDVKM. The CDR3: CASSLSGTADHEQYF. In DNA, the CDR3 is TGTGCCAGCAGTTTATCCGGGACCGCTGACCACGAGCAGTACTTC.

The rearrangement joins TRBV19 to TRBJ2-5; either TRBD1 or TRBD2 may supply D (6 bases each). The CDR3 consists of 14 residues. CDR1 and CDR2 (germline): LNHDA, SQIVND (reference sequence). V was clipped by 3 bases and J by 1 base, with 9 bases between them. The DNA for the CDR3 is TGTGCCAGTAGTATCGGAGGGGGCCAAGAGACCCAGTACTTC. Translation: CASSIGGGQETQYF.

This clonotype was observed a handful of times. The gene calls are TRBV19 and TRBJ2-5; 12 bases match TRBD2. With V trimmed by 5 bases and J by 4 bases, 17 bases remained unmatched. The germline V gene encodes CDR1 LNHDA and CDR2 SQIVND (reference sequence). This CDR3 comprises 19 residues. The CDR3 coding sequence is TGTGCCAGTAGTTCACTTGGAGGACTAGCGGGGTCCTTTAGAGAGACCCAGTACTTC. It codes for CASSSLGGLAGSFRETQYF.

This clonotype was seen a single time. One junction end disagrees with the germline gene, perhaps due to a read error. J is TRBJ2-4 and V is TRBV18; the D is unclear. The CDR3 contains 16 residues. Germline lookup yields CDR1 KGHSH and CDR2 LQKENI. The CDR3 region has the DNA TGTGCCTGCTCACCACCTAGTCGAGGTGGTGGAAACATTCAGTACTTC. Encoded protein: CACSPPSRGGGNIQYF.

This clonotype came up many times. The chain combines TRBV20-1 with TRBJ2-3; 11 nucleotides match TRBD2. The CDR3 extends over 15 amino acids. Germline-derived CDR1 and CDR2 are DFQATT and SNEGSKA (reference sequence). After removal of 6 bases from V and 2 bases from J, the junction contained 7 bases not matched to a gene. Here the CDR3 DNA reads TGCAGTGCGCAGCCTAGCGGGAGGATCACAGATACGCAGTATTTT. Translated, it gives CSAQPSGRITDTQYF.

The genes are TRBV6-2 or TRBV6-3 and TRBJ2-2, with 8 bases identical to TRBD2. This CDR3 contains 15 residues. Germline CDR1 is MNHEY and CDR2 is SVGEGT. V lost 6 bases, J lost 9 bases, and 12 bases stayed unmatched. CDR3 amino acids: CASSPKVAGIRELFF. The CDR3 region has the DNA TGTGCCAGCAGCCCCAAGGTAGCGGGAATCAGGGAGCTGTTTTTT.

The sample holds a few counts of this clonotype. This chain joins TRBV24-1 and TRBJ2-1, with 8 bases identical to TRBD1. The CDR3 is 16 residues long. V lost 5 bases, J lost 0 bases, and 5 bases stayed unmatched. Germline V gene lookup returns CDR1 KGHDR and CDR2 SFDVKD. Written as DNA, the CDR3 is TGTGCCACCAGTGCTATAACAGGGGGCTCCTACAATGAGCAGTTCTTC. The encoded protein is CATSAITGGSYNEQFF.

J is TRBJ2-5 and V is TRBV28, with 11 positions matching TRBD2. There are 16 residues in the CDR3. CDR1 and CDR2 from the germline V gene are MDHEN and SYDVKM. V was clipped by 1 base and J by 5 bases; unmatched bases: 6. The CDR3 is CASSLLTSGSWETQYF. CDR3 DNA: TGTGCCAGCAGTTTATTAACTAGCGGGAGTTGGGAGACCCAGTACTTC.

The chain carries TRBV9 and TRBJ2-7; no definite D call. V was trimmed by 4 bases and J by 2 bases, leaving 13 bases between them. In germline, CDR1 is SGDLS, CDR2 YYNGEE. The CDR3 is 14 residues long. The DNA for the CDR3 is TGTGCCAGCAGCCCCTTCAGGTTTCCCTACGAGCAGTACTTC. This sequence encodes CASSPFRFPYEQYF.

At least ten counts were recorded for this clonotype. This chain's CDR3 is CASNADFAGDTQYF. CDR3 bases: TGTGCCAGCAATGCCGATTTTGCCGGAGATACGCAGTATTTT. The rearrangement links TRBV2 to TRBJ2-3; D not resolved. CDR3 size: 14 residues. Trimming left V 7 bases short and J 5 bases short, with 16 bases between. CDR1 and CDR2 (germline): SNHLY, FYNNEI.